The T cell receptor (beta chain) under discussion was sequenced for a study of T cells in Graves' hyperthyroidism and ophthalmopathy. The investigators amplified TCR beta CDR3 regions from RNA transcripts. The HTBI set primed first-round TCR CDR3 RT-PCR. MiXCR, applied by TCRdb to the multiplex PCR reads, yields one record per CDR3 protein. The repertoire holds about 410,000 distinct CDR3 sequences, with 14% as singletons. The CDR3 extends over 13 amino acids. The germline V gene encodes CDR1 SGDLS and CDR2 YYNGEE. V was cut by 1 base and J by 6 bases, with 8 bases left in between. This clonotype was observed many times.

Sequencing was carried out using blood. This TCR came from a woman aged 25 to 39 with Graves' ophthalmopathy. The J gene is TRBJ2-1, the V gene TRBV9, with D tentatively TRBD1 (5 bases). In DNA form, the CDR3 reads TGTGCCAGCAGCGTAAGGACAAGCAATGAGCAGTTCTTC. It specifies CASSVRTSNEQFF.